One sample yielded the 22 T cell receptor beta chains listed below, sequenced in a study of CD8 T cells in ankylosing spondylitis. TCRdb re-called the 5' RACE reads through MiXCR, storing one row per CDR3 protein. The sample consists of about 340,000 distinct CDR3 sequences, roughly 14% of them appearing once. Specimen: blood, either unsorted or a sorted T cell fraction (not recorded which). These receptors originate from a male donor with ankylosing spondylitis or in good health (not recorded which).

The gene calls are TRBV15 and TRBJ2-3; TRBD2 agrees at 13 bases. Germline values: CDR1 LNHNV, CDR2 YYDKDF (reference sequence). Trimming took 1 base from V and 6 from J; bases not matched to a gene: 4. This CDR3 is 16 amino acids long. The CDR3 loop is CATSRGTSGSGDTQYF. The CDR3 coding sequence is TGTGCCACCAGCAGAGGGACTAGCGGGAGCGGGGATACGCAGTATTTT.

This clonotype was detected a few times. The chain combines TRBV12-3 or TRBV12-4 with TRBJ2-1, with 8 bases identical to TRBD2. This CDR3 contains 13 residues. V was clipped by 7 bases and J by 10 bases; unmatched bases: 9. The CDR3 is CASNGGASGEQFF. In DNA, the CDR3 is TGTGCCAGCAACGGGGGGGCTAGCGGGGAGCAGTTCTTC.

The chain joins TRBV5-1 to TRBJ1-4, with no clear D. Per germline, CDR1 SGHRS and CDR2 YFSETQ. V gave up 4 bases and J gave up 5 bases, with 12 bases separating them. The CDR3 has 14 residues. CDR3 in DNA: TGCGCCAGCAGCCGACAAGACCCGAATGAAAAACTGTTTTTT. This codes for CASSRQDPNEKLFF.

The CDR3 spells CASSPDRGRNYGYTF. The CDR3 region has the DNA TGTGCCAGCAGCCCGGACAGGGGTCGAAACTATGGCTACACCTTC. The V call is TRBV7-9, the J call TRBJ1-2, with 9 positions matching TRBD1. Looked up from germline, CDR1 is SEHNR and CDR2 is FQNEAQ (reference sequence). The CDR3 contains 15 residues. After removal of 5 bases from V and 2 bases from J, the junction contained 6 bases not matched to a gene.

The chain uses TRBV5-1 and TRBJ2-1, with D possibly being TRBD1 (5 bases). CDR1 is SGHRS and CDR2 is YFSETQ in the germline V gene. Deletions cut 1 base from V and 0 bases from J, with 11 bases between. The CDR3 runs to 16 residues. The CDR3 DNA follows: TGCGCCAGCAGCTTGTCAGGGCTCCCCTCCTACAATGAGCAGTTCTTC. Protein sequence: CASSLSGLPSYNEQFF.

This clonotype was counted between two and nine times. The chain has TRBV7-7 and TRBJ2-5, with a possible D match to TRBD2 (6 bases). This CDR3 has 15 residues. Looked up from germline, CDR1 is SSHAT and CDR2 is FNYEAQ (reference sequence). V lost 3 bases and J lost 4, with 15 bases in between. The CDR3 loop reads CASSLGIQGGETQYF. In nucleotides, the CDR3 is TGTGCCAGCAGCTTGGGAATCCAGGGAGGAGAGACCCAGTACTTC.

This clonotype was counted at least ten times. The chain couples TRBV20-1 to TRBJ2-7; D is possibly TRBD2 (5 bases). With 3 bases removed from V and 0 bases from J, the gap between germline ends came to 15 bases. Looked up from germline, CDR1 is DFQATT and CDR2 is SNEGSKA (reference sequence). This CDR3 is 15 amino acids long. CDR3 sequence reads: CSARPFGVFSYEQYF. The CDR3 nucleotides are TGCAGTGCTAGGCCCTTCGGGGTATTCTCCTACGAGCAGTACTTC.

This clonotype was recorded a few times. The chain joins TRBV18 to TRBJ2-1, with D possibly being TRBD2 (5 bases). CDR3 size: 13 residues. The V and J ends lost 3 bases and 7 bases respectively, with 10 bases between them. Germline V lookup: CDR1 KGHSH, CDR2 LQKENI. The CDR3 reads CASSPGSNNEQFF. For the CDR3, the DNA is TGTGCCAGCTCACCGGGGAGTAATAATGAGCAGTTCTTC.

This chain links TRBV10-3 with TRBJ2-5; D gene unclear. The CDR3 has 15 amino acids. CDR1 and CDR2 (germline): ENHRY, SYGVKD. Trimming removed 0 bases at V and 1 base at J, with 9 bases between. Written as DNA, the CDR3 is TGTGCCATCAGTGAGTCGAACGGCTGCCAAGAGACCCAGTACTTC. This sequence encodes CAISESNGCQETQYF.

The table lists this clonotype with many counts. The V gene is TRBV5-1, the J gene TRBJ1-1; TRBD1 agrees at 7 bases. The V and J ends lost 0 bases and 4 bases, in that order; junction bases with no gene match: 3. The CDR3 extends over 14 amino acids. In germline, CDR1 is SGHRS, CDR2 YFSETQ. The DNA of the CDR3 is TGCGCCAGCAGCTTGGCCGCAGGGGGCACTGAAGCTTTCTTT. Its protein product is CASSLAAGGTEAFF.

This clonotype was found many times. V usage is TRBV6-1 and J usage is TRBJ1-5; possible D gene TRBD1, 5 bases. The CDR3 length is 16 residues. V was trimmed by 6 bases and J by 0 bases, leaving 15 bases between them. The V gene's germline CDR1 is MNHNS and CDR2 SASEGT. This CDR3 is CASSPPGFNSNQPQHF. The CDR3 nucleotides read TGTGCCAGCAGCCCTCCAGGGTTTAATAGCAATCAGCCCCAGCATTTT.

This chain connects TRBV5-1 to TRBJ1-1; no firm D call. With 3 bases removed from V and 1 base from J, the gap between germline ends came to 13 bases. Germline assignment: CDR1 SGHRS and CDR2 YFSETQ. The CDR3 totals 15 residues. The CDR3 here is CASSSDTSRNTEAFF. The CDR3 DNA is TGCGCCAGCAGCTCCGACACGAGTCGGAACACTGAAGCTTTCTTT.

V is TRBV25-1 and J is TRBJ2-6, with 7 nucleotides matching TRBD2. V lost 3 bases and J lost 0; bases outside the gene matches: 2. Germline V gene sequence: CDR1 MGHDK, CDR2 SYGVNS. The CDR3 runs 16 residues. As DNA, the CDR3 is TGTGCCAGCAGTGAGCGGGGGACCTCTGGGGCCAACGTCCTGACTTTC. As protein: CASSERGTSGANVLTF.

The chain is built from TRBV7-2 and TRBJ2-1; no definite D call. Germline assignment: CDR1 SGHTA and CDR2 FQGNSA. CDR3 length: 18 residues. Deletions cut 0 bases from V and 0 bases from J, with 15 bases between. CDR3 nucleotide sequence: TGTGCCAGCAGCTTAGCTGCCGTACGATCAGGCTCCTACAATGAGCAGTTCTTC. Its translation: CASSLAAVRSGSYNEQFF.

The J gene is TRBJ1-1, the V gene TRBV19; tentatively, D is TRBD1 (5 bases). V lost 1 base, J lost 1 base, and 10 bases lay in between. CDR3 size: 15 residues. Germline CDR1 and CDR2: LNHDA and SQIVND (reference sequence). The CDR3 region has the DNA TGTGCCAGTAGTATAGTGGGAGGGACGAACACTGAAGCTTTCTTT. This sequence encodes CASSIVGGTNTEAFF.

This clonotype was recorded a few times. This chain's CDR3 is CASSLTGARDEKLFF. The CDR3 DNA reads as TGTGCCAGCAGCCTCACAGGGGCCCGGGATGAAAAACTGTTTTTT. The chain is built from TRBV7-2 and TRBJ1-4; TRBD1 agrees at 7 bases. The CDR3 loop spans 15 amino acids. Losses at the gene ends were 5 bases for V and 6 bases for J; bases not matched to a gene: 9. CDR1 and CDR2 from the germline V gene are SGHTA and FQGNSA.

This clonotype turned up a few times. The chain has TRBV5-1 and TRBJ2-7; 7 nucleotides agree with TRBD1. With V trimmed by 1 base and J by 4 bases, 8 bases remained unmatched. The CDR3 consists of 15 residues. The germline gives CDR1 SGHRS, CDR2 YFSETQ. The CDR3 protein is CASSLSSQGWYEQYF. DNA for the CDR3: TGCGCCAGCAGCTTGTCCTCACAGGGGTGGTACGAGCAGTACTTC.

This clonotype was detected many times. This sequence joins TRBV5-1 and TRBJ2-3; no firm D call. In germline, CDR1 is SGHRS, CDR2 YFSETQ. V was trimmed by 2 bases and J by 0 bases, leaving 7 bases between them. CDR3 length: 14 residues. Here the CDR3 reads CASSFTRSTDTQYF. The CDR3 DNA is TGCGCCAGCAGCTTCACCCGTAGCACAGATACGCAGTATTTT. Looking up the rest from reference TRBV5-1 and TRBJ2-3 gives the full variable domain: KAGVTQTPRYLIKTRGQQVTLSCSPISGHRSVSWYQQTPGQGLQFLFEYFSETQRNKGNFPGRFSGRQFSNSRSEMNVSTLELGDSALYLCASSFTRSTDTQYFGPGTRLTVL.

This clonotype was counted between two and nine times. V and J are TRBV5-1 and TRBJ1-1; D is uncertain. The V and J ends lost 2 bases and 5 bases respectively, with 10 bases between them. The CDR3 extends over 13 amino acids. Germline V gene lookup returns CDR1 SGHRS and CDR2 YFSETQ. CDR3 DNA sequence: TGCGCCAGCAGCTTCAACTCCGGGACTGAAGCTTTCTTT. This translates into CASSFNSGTEAFF.

The rearrangement uses TRBV20-1 and TRBJ2-3, with 8 bases identical to TRBD2. The germline gives CDR1 DFQATT, CDR2 SNEGSKA (reference sequence). With 0 bases clipped from V and 2 bases from J, the junction kept 4 bases outside the gene matches. The CDR3 spans 15 residues. In nucleotides, the CDR3 is TGCAGTGCTAGAGATCCGGGGGGGTTCACAGATACGCAGTATTTT. Translation gives CSARDPGGFTDTQYF.

The sample holds a few counts of this clonotype. The CDR3 region has the DNA TGTGCCAGCAGCCAAGCAGGAGGACGGTATAATGAGCAGTTCTTC. This codes for CASSQAGGRYNEQFF. The chain links TRBV3-1 to TRBJ2-1; a possible D gene is TRBD2 (5 bases). V was cut by 1 base and J by 7 bases, with 14 bases left in between. CDR3 length: 15 amino acids. Germline V CDR1 and CDR2: LGHDT, YNNKEL (reference sequence).

Only a few counts were recorded for this clonotype. This chain uses TRBV4-1 with TRBJ2-5, with 9 positions matching TRBD2. Germline CDR1 MGHRA, CDR2 YSYEKL. CDR3 length: 17 residues. V shed 1 base, J shed 4 bases, and the junction held 10 bases outside the gene matches. The CDR3 sequence is CASSQAGSGSVGETQYF. The CDR3 nucleotides read TGCGCCAGCAGCCAAGCTGGTAGCGGGAGCGTTGGAGAGACCCAGTACTTC.